Listed here are 10 T cell receptor beta chains from one sample, sequenced in a study of blood T cells in healthy people across ages (dated by TCRdb to the mid-2010s). Receptor amplification or capture employed 5' RACE. Sequenced on an Illumina HiSeq 2500. A second roughly 6 to 12 cycle PCR used a sample-barcoded 5' primer and a J-beta primer mix. TCRdb reprocessed the public reads (quality trimming at Q25 with fastp, clone calling with MiXCR) and kept in-frame beta chains. Identical CDR3 protein sequences are pooled into one entry, listed with their most common genes and DNA. Counted in this sample were around 1.5 million distinct CDR3 sequences; approximately 42% of them appeared once. Of the sample, less than 8% is held by the ten largest clones. The material sequenced was blood. Every receptor here comes from a woman under 30 in good health.

This clonotype was detected only a few times. This chain links TRBV11-2 with TRBJ2-3; no clear D gene. This CDR3 has 14 amino acids. Germline lookup yields CDR1 SGHAT and CDR2 FQNNGV. V shed 4 bases and J shed 6 bases, with 14 bases lying between them. CDR3 region: CASSSFGLTDTQYF. The CDR3 DNA reads TGTGCCAGCAGCTCCTTTGGGCTTACGGATACGCAGTATTTT.

The chain has TRBV7-2 and TRBJ2-7, with 11 bases aligning to TRBD1. The CDR3 contains 16 residues. The trim removed 4 bases at V and 2 bases at J, leaving 7 bases unmatched. Germline V gives CDR1 SGHTA, CDR2 FQGNSA. CDR3 in amino acids: CASSWSGTGGTYEQYF. CDR3 bases: TGTGCCAGCAGCTGGTCCGGGACAGGGGGGACCTACGAGCAGTACTTC. The variable domain in full, completed from reference TRBV7-2 and TRBJ2-7, reads GAGVSQSPSNKVTEKGKDVELRCDPISGHTALYWYRQSLGQGLEFLIYFQGNSAPDKSGLPSDRFSAERTGGSVSTLTIQRTQQEDSAVYLCASSWSGTGGTYEQYFGPGTRLTVT.

The chain joins TRBV3-1 to TRBJ2-5, with D unresolved. Trimming took off 1 base at V and 11 bases at J, with 17 bases between the two ends. The CDR3 is made up of 14 amino acids. Germline V CDR1 and CDR2: LGHDT, YNNKEL (reference sequence). CDR3 loop: CASSQGWLGNEQYF. As DNA, the CDR3 is TGTGCCAGCAGCCAAGGGTGGCTGGGGAATGAGCAGTACTTC.

This clonotype has a count of ten or more. The rearrangement links TRBV14 to TRBJ2-3; D is ambiguous. The CDR3 is made up of 13 amino acids. V lost 0 bases to trimming and J lost 6 bases, with 7 bases between them. Germline CDR1 SGHDN, CDR2 FVKESK. CDR3 DNA sequence: TGTGCCAGCAGCCAAGACTCCGGGGATACGCAGTATTTT. Its translation: CASSQDSGDTQYF.

This clonotype was counted a few times. The V gene is TRBV20-1, the J gene TRBJ2-7, with D possibly being TRBD1 (5 bases). V gave up 6 bases and J gave up 5 bases, with 14 bases separating them. Germline values: CDR1 DFQATT, CDR2 SNEGSKA (reference sequence). The CDR3 sequence is 12 residues long. Here the CDR3 DNA reads TGCAGTGCCAGCGAAATCAGGGACGAGCAGTACTTC. Its translation is CSASEIRDEQYF.

This clonotype was seen a handful of times. The chain uses TRBV7-9 and TRBJ2-5; tentative D call: TRBD1 (5 bases). Per the germline V gene, CDR1 is SEHNR and CDR2 is FQNEAQ (reference sequence). V was pared by 0 bases and J by 4 bases, with 9 bases between. CDR3 length: 14 residues. The CDR3 nucleotides read TGTGCCAGCAGCTTAGCGTTAAGGGGAGAGACCCAGTACTTC. Translation gives CASSLALRGETQYF.

To note about this clonotype: Since a much larger clone is just one base distant, this may be a read error. CDR3 sequence (DNA): TGTGCCATCGGACCTGGGACTACCTCTTTCGAGCAGTACTTC. Protein: CAIGPGTTSFEQYF. V gene TRBV10-3 combines with J gene TRBJ2-7, with 7 bases that match TRBD2. This CDR3 contains 14 residues. CDR1 is ENHRY and CDR2 is SYGVKD in the germline V gene. The V segment lost 8 bases and the J segment 6 bases; nucleotides outside the gene matches: 13.

This clonotype was recorded a few times. The rearrangement links TRBV10-3 to TRBJ2-4; 9 nucleotides match TRBD1. The CDR3 has 14 residues. Per germline, CDR1 ENHRY and CDR2 SYGVKD. V was clipped by 6 bases and J by 8 bases; unmatched bases: 8. The CDR3 reads CAISPGTGRDIQYF. The CDR3 nucleotides read TGTGCCATCAGCCCCGGGACAGGGCGCGACATTCAGTACTTC.

The chain links TRBV6-5 to TRBJ1-3; possibly TRBD1 for D (5 bases). Germline CDR1 MNHEY, CDR2 SVGAGI. The CDR3 sequence is 13 residues long. The V and J ends lost 6 bases and 7 bases respectively, with 13 bases between them. CDR3 sequence: CASSDSPGNTIYF. The CDR3 region has the DNA TGTGCCAGCAGCGACAGTCCCGGGAACACCATATATTTT.

This clonotype turned up a few times. J is TRBJ1-6 and V is TRBV6-4, with TRBD1 as a possible D gene (5 bases). Germline V lookup: CDR1 MRHNA, CDR2 SNTAGT. V lost 8 bases and J 2 bases, leaving 19 bases between the germline ends. The CDR3 runs to 17 residues. The CDR3 protein is CASPCSAGPTYNSPLHF. The DNA for the CDR3 is TGTGCCAGCCCGTGTAGCGCAGGGCCTACCTATAATTCACCCCTCCACTTT.